One and the same sample provided the 25 T cell receptor beta chains below, sequenced in a study of blood T cell repertoires in COVID-19 (dated by TCRdb to the early 2020s). Library generation was performed with the immunoSEQ multiplex PCR assay. The table comes from immuneACCESS by way of TCRdb, which keeps in-frame sequences with V and J called. Part of the clones is missing from these tables; in studies checked, under half for an unresolved V gene and the rest for unknown reasons. The sample table records under 200,000 clones; around 88% of these occur just once. The ten most abundant clones make up 3.6% of the sample. Sequencing used PBMCs or T cells enriched from blood (not recorded which). Receptors were obtained from a woman in her 50s in a cohort exposed to, infected with or recovered from COVID-19 (not recorded which).

In this sample, this clone turned up once. The gene calls are TRBV6-1 and TRBJ2-6, with TRBD1 matching 7 bases. This CDR3 is 15 amino acids long. Germline assignment: CDR1 MNHNS and CDR2 SASEGT. Germline trimming cut 2 bases from V and 2 bases from J; bases unmatched to any gene: 0. CDR3 region: CASSETGAGANVLTF. The CDR3 nucleotides read TGTGCCAGCAGTGAAACAGGGGCTGGGGCCAACGTCCTGACTTTC.

V usage is TRBV18 and J usage is TRBJ1-6; D is undetermined. Trimming shortened V by 2 bases and J by 6 bases, and 11 bases separated the two germline ends. The CDR3 loop spans 15 amino acids. Germline loops: CDR1 KGHSH, CDR2 LQKENI. Here the CDR3 reads CASSPSADGNSPLHF. The CDR3 bases are TGTGCCAGCTCACCAAGCGCAGACGGTAATTCACCCCTCCACTTT.

This chain connects TRBV14 to TRBJ1-4; TRBD1 matches at 9 bases. Germline trimming cut 2 bases from V and 7 bases from J; bases unmatched to any gene: 5. The CDR3 consists of 15 residues. Germline CDR1 and CDR2: SGHDN and FVKESK. CDR3 nucleotide sequence: TGTGCCAGCAGCCAAAAACAGGGGGCTGGTGAAAAACTGTTTTTT. Translation: CASSQKQGAGEKLFF.

The table lists this clone with a few counts. This chain connects TRBV5-4 to TRBJ2-7; D unclear. V was cut by 1 base and J by 2 bases, with 4 bases left in between. The CDR3 extends over 12 amino acids. Germline loops: CDR1 SGHNT, CDR2 YYREEE (reference sequence). The CDR3 is CASSLYTYEQYF. DNA of the CDR3: TGTGCCAGCAGCTTGTACACCTACGAGCAGTACTTC. Drawing the rest from reference TRBV5-4 and TRBJ2-7, the complete variable domain is ETGVTQSPTHLIKTRGQQVTLRCSSQSGHNTVSWYQQALGQGPQFIFQYYREEENGRGNFPPRFSGLQFPNYSSELNVNALELDDSALYLCASSLYTYEQYFGPGTRLTVT.

The chain has TRBV5-1 and TRBJ2-6, with 9 bases that match TRBD1. J lost 2 bases, V lost 2 bases, and 2 bases had no gene match. The CDR3 has 16 amino acids. Germline CDR1 SGHRS, CDR2 YFSETQ. The CDR3 sequence: CASSLRQGAGANVLTF. CDR3 sequence (DNA): TGCGCCAGCAGCTTAAGACAGGGGGCTGGGGCCAACGTCCTGACTTTC.

V gene TRBV9 combines with J gene TRBJ2-2, with D possibly being TRBD1 (5 bases). The CDR3 sequence is 14 residues long. Trimming pared 4 bases from V and 6 bases from J, leaving 13 bases between. The germline CDR1 and CDR2 sequences are SGDLS and YYNGEE. The CDR3: CASSPGRAAGELFF. In nucleotides, the CDR3 is TGTGCCAGCAGCCCGGGCAGGGCTGCCGGGGAGCTGTTTTTT.

This sequence joins TRBV27 and TRBJ1-5, with TRBD1 identical over 8 bases. V lost 4 bases and J lost 3; bases outside the gene matches: 8. The CDR3 has 16 amino acids. Germline assignment: CDR1 MNHEY and CDR2 SMNVEV (reference sequence). The CDR3 region has the DNA TGTGCCAGCAGTTCCACAGGACAGGGCGTCAATCAGCCCCAGCATTTT. This sequence encodes CASSSTGQGVNQPQHF.

This chain joins TRBV7-9 and TRBJ2-2; 8 positions agree with TRBD1. CDR1 and CDR2 from the germline V gene are SEHNR and FQNEAQ (reference sequence). The CDR3 runs to 18 residues. V dropped 5 bases and J dropped 2; count of bases not matched to a gene: 13. The CDR3 is CASSPIIWDRINTGELFF. CDR3 coding DNA: TGTGCCAGCAGCCCCATTATTTGGGACAGGATAAACACCGGGGAGCTGTTTTTT.

The chain recombines TRBV4-3 with TRBJ2-2, with D unresolved. Between the trimmed V and J ends, which lost 0 bases and 7 bases, there was a span of 6 bases. CDR1 and CDR2 from the germline V gene are LGHNA and YSLEER. CDR3 length: 13 amino acids. The CDR3 DNA follows: TGCGCCAGCAGCCAAGAGTTCGGCGGGGAGCTGTTTTTT. Protein sequence: CASSQEFGGELFF.

The chain is built from TRBV5-4 and TRBJ2-2; possibly TRBD2 for D (6 bases). Germline V gene data show CDR1 as SGHNT and CDR2 as YYREEE (reference sequence). Between the trimmed V and J ends, which lost 2 bases and 1 base, there was a span of 18 bases. The CDR3 contains 18 residues. The CDR3 spells CASSFVDGASENTGELFF. CDR3 nucleotide sequence: TGTGCCAGCAGCTTCGTCGATGGGGCTAGCGAGAACACCGGGGAGCTGTTTTTT.

The chain is built from TRBV19 and TRBJ1-6; TRBD1 might be the D (6 bases). Germline CDR1 and CDR2: LNHDA and SQIVND (reference sequence). The CDR3 is 17 amino acids. Between the trimmed V and J ends, which lost 3 bases and 0 bases, there was a span of 12 bases. CDR3 in DNA: TGTGCCAGTAGTATCGGACAGACGAGCTCCTATAATTCACCCCTCCACTTT. It translates to CASSIGQTSSYNSPLHF.

This rearrangement joins TRBV6-6 to TRBJ2-5; weak D call: TRBD1 (6 bases). V was shortened by 7 bases and J by 1 base, with 10 bases between the two germline ends. CDR1 and CDR2 from the germline V gene are MNHNY and SVGAGI (reference sequence). There are 13 residues in the CDR3. The CDR3 coding sequence is TGTGCCAGCATTGGGGGCTTCCAAGAGACCCAGTACTTC. It codes for CASIGGFQETQYF.

The rearrangement links TRBV28 to TRBJ2-1; 7 bases match TRBD2. The length of the CDR3 is 17 residues. The germline V gene has CDR1 MDHEN and CDR2 SYDVKM. Trimming took 4 bases from V and 4 from J; bases not matched to a gene: 13. The CDR3 sequence: CASSSPTPAGVYNEQFF. CDR3 sequence (DNA): TGTGCCAGCAGTTCTCCCACCCCGGCGGGAGTGTACAATGAGCAGTTCTTC.

The J gene is TRBJ2-7, the V gene TRBV27, with D perhaps matching TRBD2 (6 bases). Trimming removed 3 bases from V and 3 bases from J, with 12 bases in between. CDR1 MNHEY and CDR2 SMNVEV come from the germline V gene (reference sequence). The CDR3 sequence is 14 residues long. CDR3 loop: CASSFGQGGYEQYF. The CDR3 DNA sequence: TGTGCCAGCAGTTTTGGGCAGGGAGGCTACGAGCAGTACTTC.

V usage is TRBV7-9 and J usage is TRBJ2-1; 14 bases are a match to TRBD2. J was trimmed by 8 bases and V by 5 bases; bases with no gene match: 5. Germline CDR1 and CDR2: SEHNR and FQNEAQ (reference sequence). The CDR3 runs 15 residues. Here the CDR3 DNA reads TGTGCCAGCAGCGGGACTAGCGGGAGTAAAGATGAGCAGTTCTTC. It codes for CASSGTSGSKDEQFF.

V is TRBV15 and J is TRBJ1-2; TRBD1 matches 7 bases. After removal of 0 bases from V and 6 bases from J, the junction contained 19 bases not matched to a gene. This CDR3 is built from 19 residues. Germline lookup yields CDR1 LNHNV and CDR2 YYDKDF (reference sequence). CDR3 residues: CATSRDGAGQIRSGNGYTF. In DNA form, the CDR3 reads TGTGCCACCAGCAGAGACGGGGCGGGACAGATACGATCAGGAAATGGCTACACCTTC.

This chain links TRBV6-5 with TRBJ2-3; tentatively, D is TRBD1 (5 bases). Germline V gene lookup returns CDR1 MNHEY and CDR2 SVGAGI. V shed 7 bases and J shed 6 bases, with 17 bases lying between them. The CDR3 contains 14 residues. The chain's CDR3 is CASTEIGVGDTQYF. The CDR3 DNA reads TGTGCCAGCACCGAGATAGGGGTAGGGGATACGCAGTATTTT.

This rearrangement joins TRBV5-4 to TRBJ2-2; TRBD1 matches 8 bases. The CDR3 is 17 amino acids. The V gene's germline CDR1 is SGHNT and CDR2 YYREEE (reference sequence). The V gene end was trimmed by 4 bases and the J gene end by 0 bases; junction bases not matched to a gene: 8. CDR3: CASSRRTGFANTGELFF. The CDR3 coding sequence is TGTGCCAGCAGCCGTAGGACAGGGTTCGCGAACACCGGGGAGCTGTTTTTT.

The V call is TRBV2, the J call TRBJ1-5; D is uncertain. This CDR3 contains 13 residues. V lost 8 bases and J 4 bases, leaving 12 bases between the germline ends. The germline CDR1 and CDR2 sequences are SNHLY and FYNNEI. DNA of the CDR3: TGTGCCAGCGCCCCCGTGAGAAATCAGCCCCAGCATTTT. This gives the protein CASAPVRNQPQHF.

J is TRBJ2-1 and V is TRBV19; perhaps TRBD2 as D (6 bases). Deletions cut 4 bases from V and 8 bases from J, with 18 bases between. Germline CDR1 and CDR2: LNHDA and SQIVND (reference sequence). The CDR3 length is 15 residues. The CDR3: CASSTAGTPNDEQFF. The CDR3 DNA is TGTGCCAGTAGTACCGCGGGAACCCCTAACGATGAGCAGTTCTTC.

This clone showed up just a few times. This rearrangement joins TRBV5-5 to TRBJ1-6; perhaps TRBD1 as D (6 bases). The germline CDR1 and CDR2 sequences are SGHKS and YYEKEE (reference sequence). The CDR3 contains 13 residues. Trimming took off 3 bases at V and 7 bases at J, with 8 bases between the two ends. CDR3 DNA sequence: TGTGCCAGCAGCTGGGGGACAAATTCACCCCTCCACTTT. Its translation is CASSWGTNSPLHF.

This chain joins TRBV29-1 and TRBJ1-2, with 7 bases matching TRBD1. Trimming took 6 bases from V and 4 from J; bases not matched to a gene: 17. Germline values: CDR1 SQVTM, CDR2 ANQGSEA. This CDR3 spans 16 amino acids. In DNA, the CDR3 is TGCAGCGTCTTTTTTCGAGGACAGGTGGAGGGCTATGGCTACACCTTC. Protein sequence: CSVFFRGQVEGYGYTF.

The rearrangement joins TRBV28 to TRBJ2-6, with D perhaps matching TRBD2 (6 bases). The V gene's germline CDR1 is MDHEN and CDR2 SYDVKM. This CDR3 has 16 amino acids. V was shortened by 6 bases and J by 1 base, with 13 bases between the two germline ends. The CDR3 spells CASSPPGRSGANVLTF. DNA for the CDR3: TGTGCCAGCAGCCCCCCGGGGAGGTCTGGGGCCAACGTCCTGACTTTC. The full variable domain, rest sourced from reference TRBV28 and TRBJ2-6, is DVKVTQSSRYLVKRTGEKVFLECVQDMDHENMFWYRQDPGLGLRLIYFSYDVKMKEKGDIPEGYSVSREKKERFSLILESASTNQTSMYLCASSPPGRSGANVLTFGAGSRLTVL.

V gene TRBV27 combines with J gene TRBJ2-6, with 7 bases fitting TRBD1. The CDR3 extends over 18 amino acids. CDR1 is MNHEY, CDR2 SMNVEV, per germline (reference sequence). J gave up 0 bases and V 7 bases, and 12 bases lay outside the gene matches. The CDR3 region has the DNA TGTGCCAGCACTTTCGGGACAGTGGGTTACTCTGGGGCCAACGTCCTGACTTTC. Translation: CASTFGTVGYSGANVLTF.

The V and J genes are TRBV15 and TRBJ1-1; no clear D gene. Trimming cost V 4 bases and J 2 bases, with 8 bases left between them. The CDR3 extends over 13 amino acids. CDR1 is LNHNV and CDR2 is YYDKDF in the germline V gene (reference sequence). In nucleotides, the CDR3 is TGTGCCACCAGCATAGCGATAAACACTGAAGCTTTCTTT. Translation gives CATSIAINTEAFF.